Listed here are 9 T cell receptor beta chains from one sample, sequenced in a study of blood T cells in healthy people across ages. Using a J-beta primer mix together with a sample-barcoded 5' primer, a second PCR was run for about 6 to 12 cycles. TCRdb ran MiXCR on the 5' RACE reads and lists one entry per CDR3 protein. The data contain 1,500,000 or so distinct CDR3 sequences, roughly 43% of them singletons. What was sequenced was blood. All receptors derive from a woman in her late teens or twenties in good health.

In its sample, this clonotype was seen a few times. The CDR3 nucleotides read TGTGCTAGTGTCAAACAGCACCTGAACACTGAAGCTTTCTTT. It yields the protein CASVKQHLNTEAFF. This chain uses TRBV12-5 with TRBJ1-1; the D is unclear. The V gene's germline CDR1 is LGHNT and CDR2 FRNRAP. V shed 7 bases and J shed 0 bases, with 12 bases lying between them. The CDR3 covers 14 residues.

This clonotype was seen a handful of times. CDR3 nucleotides: TGTGCCAGCAGCCAGGAAGCGGGGCGGACCCAGTACTTC. Amino acids: CASSQEAGRTQYF. V and J are TRBV4-2 and TRBJ2-5, with 7 bases fitting TRBD2. The CDR3 has 13 amino acids. V lost 3 bases, J lost 7 bases, and 5 bases stayed unmatched. In germline, CDR1 is LGHNA, CDR2 YNFKEQ.

This clonotype has a handful of counts. V usage is TRBV7-2 and J usage is TRBJ2-5, with D possibly being TRBD1 or TRBD2 (5 bases each). Germline lookup yields CDR1 SGHTA and CDR2 FQGNSA. The CDR3 length is 16 residues. V was cut by 5 bases and J by 5 bases, with 21 bases left in between. CDR3 in amino acids: CASSPQKFGAHETQYF. The CDR3 region has the DNA TGTGCCAGCAGCCCCCAGAAATTCGGGGCCCACGAGACCCAGTACTTC.

The sample holds many counts of this clonotype. The V call is TRBV9, the J call TRBJ2-1; TRBD1 agrees at 8 bases. Germline CDR1 reads SGDLS; CDR2 reads YYNGEE. V lost 1 base and J lost 10; bases outside the gene matches: 13. The CDR3 totals 16 residues. CDR3 loop: CASSVSRDRSSSEQFF. The CDR3, as DNA: TGTGCCAGCAGCGTATCCCGGGACAGGAGCTCTTCCGAGCAGTTCTTC.

The V and J genes are TRBV20-1 and TRBJ2-5; 7 bases map to TRBD2. The germline CDR1 and CDR2 sequences are DFQATT and SNEGSKA (reference sequence). The CDR3 totals 14 residues. With 1 base clipped from V and 2 bases from J, the junction kept 4 bases outside the gene matches. The CDR3 DNA follows: TGCAGTGCTAGAGGGGGGGGAGTACAAGAGACCCAGTACTTC. It codes for CSARGGGVQETQYF.

This sequence joins TRBV20-1 and TRBJ1-4; 10 bases line up with TRBD1. The germline CDR1 and CDR2 sequences are DFQATT and SNEGSKA (reference sequence). V lost 6 bases, J lost 10 bases, and 5 bases stayed unmatched. The CDR3 totals 12 residues. The CDR3 region has the DNA TGCAGTGCATTGGACAGGGGGAGAAAACTGTTTTTT. Translating gives CSALDRGRKLFF.

V and J are TRBV29-1 and TRBJ1-1, with D maybe TRBD1 (6 bases). Germline CDR1 SQVTM, CDR2 ANQGSEA. This CDR3 has 14 residues. With 5 bases removed from V and 1 base from J, the gap between germline ends came to 14 bases. The CDR3 region is CSVRVRTANTEAFF. The CDR3 DNA reads TGCAGCGTTCGCGTTCGGACAGCGAACACTGAAGCTTTCTTT.

The CDR3: CSARGDRVGEQYF. CDR3 bases: TGCAGTGCTAGAGGGGACAGGGTTGGCGAGCAGTACTTC. The chain employs TRBV20-1 and TRBJ2-7; the match to TRBD1 covers 9 bases. Losses at the gene ends were 1 base for V and 6 bases for J; bases not matched to a gene: 4. The germline gives CDR1 DFQATT, CDR2 SNEGSKA (reference sequence). There are 13 residues in the CDR3.

The chain is built from TRBV7-9 and TRBJ2-1; 9 nucleotides match TRBD2. The CDR3 consists of 16 residues. CDR1 is SEHNR and CDR2 is FQNEAQ in the germline V gene (reference sequence). V shed 0 bases and J 6 bases; nucleotides not matched to a gene: 6. CDR3 nucleotide sequence: TGTGCCAGCAGCTTAGCAGGCGGGAGGGCCTGCAATGAGCAGTTCTTC. Its translation is CASSLAGGRACNEQFF.